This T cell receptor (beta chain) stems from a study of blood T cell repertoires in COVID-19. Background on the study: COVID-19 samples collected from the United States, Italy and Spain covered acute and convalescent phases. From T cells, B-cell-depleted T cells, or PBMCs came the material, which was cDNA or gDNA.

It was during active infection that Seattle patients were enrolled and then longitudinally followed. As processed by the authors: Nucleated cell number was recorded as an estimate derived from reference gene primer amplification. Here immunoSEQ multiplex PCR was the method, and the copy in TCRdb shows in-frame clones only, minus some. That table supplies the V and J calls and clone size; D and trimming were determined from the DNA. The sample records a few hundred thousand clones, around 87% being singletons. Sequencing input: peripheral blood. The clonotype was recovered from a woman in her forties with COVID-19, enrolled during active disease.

The CDR3 nucleotides are TGTGCCAGCAGTCTGTTGAGGACCTACGAGCAGTACTTC. It is translated as CASSLLRTYEQYF. The chain combines TRBV6-2 or TRBV6-3 with TRBJ2-7; D not resolved. Trimming took 5 bases from V and 2 from J, leaving 10 bases between them. This CDR3 contains 13 residues. Per the germline V gene, CDR1 is MNHEY and CDR2 is SVGEGT.